Listed below are T cell receptor beta chains from one sample, sequenced in a study of cytomegalovirus exposure and HLA in healthy donors. TCRdb's copy holds only in-frame clones and misses some; the assay was immunoSEQ multiplex PCR. The sample shows about 130,000 clones, about two thirds of them seen only once. The sample comprised PBMCs. Receptor source: a man aged 25-40 years in good health and CMV-seronegative. The CDR3 runs from the conserved cysteine through the conserved F or W. Each record gives: clone size, V gene, J gene, D gene, CDR3 DNA, CDR3 protein. D genes are given only for firm matches. Expanded clones are given a class, and other clones once, few, many or no size at all.

size: few
V: TRBV28
J: TRBJ2-7
D: TRBD2
DNA: TGTGCCAGCAGTCGACTAGCGGAACAACACGAGCAGTACTTC
CDR3: CASSRLAEQHEQYF

size: NA
V: TRBV5-1
J: TRBJ2-3
D: TRBD2
DNA: TGCGCCAGCAGCTTGGCTAGCGGGGTAATAGATACGCAGTATTTT
CDR3: CASSLASGVIDTQYF

size: NA
V: TRBV7-3
J: TRBJ2-1
D: NA
DNA: TGTGCCAGCAGCTCTCTAGAATACAATGAGCAGTTCTTC
CDR3: CASSSLEYNEQFF

size: NA
V: TRBV7-9
J: TRBJ2-3
D: NA
DNA: TGTGCCAGCAGCTTAGCATCGGGGGGCCTCACAGATACGCAGTATTTT
CDR3: CASSLASGGLTDTQYF

size: NA
V: TRBV15
J: TRBJ1-1
D: NA
DNA: TGTGCCACCAGCAGAGGAGAGGGCCACACTGAAGCTTTCTTT
CDR3: CATSRGEGHTEAFF

size: NA
V: TRBV7-3
J: TRBJ1-1
D: NA
DNA: TGTGCCAGCAGCCCGAGGCCGGAAACGGCTGAAGCTTTCTTT
CDR3: CASSPRPETAEAFF

size: NA
V: TRBV19
J: TRBJ1-5
D: NA
DNA: TGTGCCAGTAGTATAGGTAGGAACGGGGGGCTCACTAATCAGCCCCAGCATTTT
CDR3: CASSIGRNGGLTNQPQHF

size: NA
V: TRBV11-2
J: TRBJ1-6
D: NA
DNA: TGTGCCAGCAGCTTAGGGTTGAGGCAGTATAATTCACCCCTCCACTTT
CDR3: CASSLGLRQYNSPLHF

size: NA
V: TRBV12-2
J: TRBJ1-1
D: NA
DNA: TGTGCAAGTCGCTTAGAGGGCCCCGACAGGGTGAACACTGAAGCTTTCTTT
CDR3: CASRLEGPDRVNTEAFF

size: NA
V: TRBV19
J: TRBJ2-1
D: TRBD1
DNA: TGTGCCAGTAGTATAGGACAGGGCTACAATGAGCAGTTCTTC
CDR3: CASSIGQGYNEQFF

size: NA
V: TRBV4-1
J: TRBJ2-2
D: NA
DNA: TGCGCCAGCAAAACCTCCCCCGGGGCCGGGGAGCTGTTTTTT
CDR3: CASKTSPGAGELFF

size: NA
V: TRBV2
J: TRBJ1-2
D: NA
DNA: TGTGCCAGCAGGACGACAGTAAACTATGGCTACACCTTC
CDR3: CASRTTVNYGYTF

size: NA
V: TRBV6-6
J: TRBJ1-4
D: TRBD1
DNA: TGTGCCAGCCGGTCCGGGACAGGGGTTGAAAAACTGTTTTTT
CDR3: CASRSGTGVEKLFF

size: NA
V: TRBV4-2
J: TRBJ2-3
D: TRBD2
DNA: TGTGCCAGCAGCCGTAGCGGGGGGCCGAGACATACAGATACGCAGTATTTT
CDR3: CASSRSGGPRHTDTQYF

size: few
V: TRBV4-2
J: TRBJ2-1
D: TRBD2
DNA: TGTGCCAGCAGCCAGGGCCTAGCGGTCTACAATGAGCAGTTCTTC
CDR3: CASSQGLAVYNEQFF

size: NA
V: TRBV28
J: TRBJ2-7
D: TRBD1
DNA: TGTGCCAGCAGTTTAGTAGGGACAGGGACCTACGAGCAGTACTTC
CDR3: CASSLVGTGTYEQYF

size: NA
V: TRBV5-1
J: TRBJ1-3
D: NA
DNA: TGCGCCAGCAGCTTGGACACTGGAAACACCATATATTTT
CDR3: CASSLDTGNTIYF

size: NA
V: TRBV27
J: TRBJ2-1
D: TRBD2
DNA: TGTGCCAGCAGAACGGGGGGGAACTACAATGAGCAGTTCTTC
CDR3: CASRTGGNYNEQFF

size: NA
V: TRBV18
J: TRBJ1-6
D: NA
DNA: TGTGCCAGCTCACCCGGGACAAAGGGGTCACCCCTCCACTTT
CDR3: CASSPGTKGSPLHF

size: NA
V: TRBV10-2
J: TRBJ2-3
D: TRBD2
DNA: TGCGCCAGCAGCCTAGCGGGACTGAGCACAGATACGCAGTATTTT
CDR3: CASSLAGLSTDTQYF

size: once
V: TRBV19
J: TRBJ1-5
D: NA
DNA: TGTGCCAGTAGTATCAGGGATCTCAATCAGCCCCAGCATTTT
CDR3: CASSIRDLNQPQHF

size: few
V: TRBV30
J: TRBJ1-1
D: NA
DNA: TGTGCCTGGAGGACCCAAGGCCCACGGGGTACTGAAGCTTTCTTT
CDR3: CAWRTQGPRGTEAFF